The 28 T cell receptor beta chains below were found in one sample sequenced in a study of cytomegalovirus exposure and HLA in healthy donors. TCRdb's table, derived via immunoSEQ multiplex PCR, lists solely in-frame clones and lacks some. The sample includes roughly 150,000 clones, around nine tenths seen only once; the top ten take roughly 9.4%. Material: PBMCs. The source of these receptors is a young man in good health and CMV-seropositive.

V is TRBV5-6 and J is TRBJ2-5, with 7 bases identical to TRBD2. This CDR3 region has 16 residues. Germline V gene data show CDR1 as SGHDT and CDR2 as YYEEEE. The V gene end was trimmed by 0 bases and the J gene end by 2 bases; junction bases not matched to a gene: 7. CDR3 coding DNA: TGTGCCAGCAGCTTGGCCAACATAGCGGGTCAAGAGACCCAGTACTTC. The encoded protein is CASSLANIAGQETQYF.

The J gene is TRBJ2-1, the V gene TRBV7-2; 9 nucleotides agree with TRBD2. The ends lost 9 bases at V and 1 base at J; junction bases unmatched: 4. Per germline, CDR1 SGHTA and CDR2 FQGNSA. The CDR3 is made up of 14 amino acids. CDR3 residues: CASSAGGSYNEQFF. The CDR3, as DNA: TGTGCCAGTTCTGCGGGGGGGTCCTACAATGAGCAGTTCTTC.

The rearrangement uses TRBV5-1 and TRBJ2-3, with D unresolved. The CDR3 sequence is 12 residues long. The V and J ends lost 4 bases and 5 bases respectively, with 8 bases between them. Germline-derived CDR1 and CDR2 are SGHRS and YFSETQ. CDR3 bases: TGCGCCAGCAGCATAGCAGAAGATACGCAGTATTTT. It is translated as CASSIAEDTQYF.

CDR3 in DNA: TGTGCCAGTAGCCTAAACAGGGGGCTGGATGGCTACACCTTC. This encodes CASSLNRGLDGYTF. The chain has TRBV19 and TRBJ1-2; 9 bases align to TRBD1. The CDR3 has 14 residues. Germline CDR1 LNHDA, CDR2 SQIVND (reference sequence). J gave up 6 bases and V 6 bases, and 8 bases lay outside the gene matches.

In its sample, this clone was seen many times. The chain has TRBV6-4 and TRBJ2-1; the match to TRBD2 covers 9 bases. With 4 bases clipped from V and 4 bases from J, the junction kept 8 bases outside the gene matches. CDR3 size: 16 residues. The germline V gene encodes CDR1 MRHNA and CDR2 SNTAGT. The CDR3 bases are TGTGCCAGCAGTGGGGTAGCGGGAGTCGGGTACAATGAGCAGTTCTTC. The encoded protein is CASSGVAGVGYNEQFF.

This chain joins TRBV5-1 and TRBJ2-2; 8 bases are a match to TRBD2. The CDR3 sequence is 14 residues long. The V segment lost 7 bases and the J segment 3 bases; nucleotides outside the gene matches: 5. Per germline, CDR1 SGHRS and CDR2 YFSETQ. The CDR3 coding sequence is TGCGCCAGCCATAGCGGGGAGCACACCGGGGAGCTGTTTTTT. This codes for CASHSGEHTGELFF.

The CDR3, as DNA: TGTGCCAGCAGTTACTCGTTGCAGGGTGATTCACCCCTCCACTTT. It translates to CASSYSLQGDSPLHF. The genes are TRBV6-6 and TRBJ1-6; possibly TRBD1 for D (5 bases). Germline CDR1 MNHNY, CDR2 SVGAGI (reference sequence). The CDR3 runs to 15 residues. V lost 0 bases and J 8 bases, leaving 11 bases between the germline ends.

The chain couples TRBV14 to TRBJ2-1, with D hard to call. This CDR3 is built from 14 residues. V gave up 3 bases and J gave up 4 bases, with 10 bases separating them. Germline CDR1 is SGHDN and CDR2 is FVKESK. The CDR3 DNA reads TGTGCCAGCAGCCACGGGTCTCGATACAATGAGCAGTTCTTC. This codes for CASSHGSRYNEQFF.

The chain's CDR3 is CASPDSSTDTQYF. The CDR3, as DNA: TGTGCCAGCCCGGACAGCAGCACAGATACGCAGTATTTT. The chain carries TRBV27 and TRBJ2-3; tentatively, D is TRBD1 (6 bases). CDR1 MNHEY and CDR2 SMNVEV come from the germline V gene (reference sequence). Trimming took off 8 bases at V and 0 bases at J, with 9 bases between the two ends. CDR3 length equals 13 residues.

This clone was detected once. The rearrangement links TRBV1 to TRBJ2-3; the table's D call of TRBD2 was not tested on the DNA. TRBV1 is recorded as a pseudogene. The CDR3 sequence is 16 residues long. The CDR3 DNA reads TGCACCAGCAGCCAAGGGTATAGTCGGTGGACAGATACGCAGTATTTT. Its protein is CTSSQGYSRWTDTQYF.

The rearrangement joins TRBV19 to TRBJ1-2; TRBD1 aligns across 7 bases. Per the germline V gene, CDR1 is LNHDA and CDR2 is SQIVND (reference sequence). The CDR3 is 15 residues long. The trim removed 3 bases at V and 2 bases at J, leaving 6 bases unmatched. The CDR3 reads CASSIRDSVNYGYTF. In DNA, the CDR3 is TGTGCCAGTAGTATCCGGGACAGCGTAAACTATGGCTACACCTTC.

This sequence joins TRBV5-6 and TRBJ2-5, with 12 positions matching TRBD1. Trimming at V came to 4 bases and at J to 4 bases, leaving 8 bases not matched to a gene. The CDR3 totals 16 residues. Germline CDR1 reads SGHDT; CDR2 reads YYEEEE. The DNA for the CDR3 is TGTGCCAGCAGCCTAAAGGGACAGGGGGCGGGAGAGACCCAGTACTTC. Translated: CASSLKGQGAGETQYF.

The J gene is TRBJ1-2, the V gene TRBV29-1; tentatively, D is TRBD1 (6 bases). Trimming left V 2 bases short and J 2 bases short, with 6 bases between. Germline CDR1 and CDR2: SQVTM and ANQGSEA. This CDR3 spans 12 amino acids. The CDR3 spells CSVEQGNYGYTF. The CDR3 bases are TGCAGCGTTGAACAGGGGAACTATGGCTACACCTTC.

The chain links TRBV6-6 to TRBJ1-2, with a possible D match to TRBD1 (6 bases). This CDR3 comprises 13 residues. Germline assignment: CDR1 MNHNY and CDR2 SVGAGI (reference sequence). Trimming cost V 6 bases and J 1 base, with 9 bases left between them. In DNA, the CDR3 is TGTGCCAGCAGGACAGGAAATAACTATGGCTACACCTTC. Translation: CASRTGNNYGYTF.

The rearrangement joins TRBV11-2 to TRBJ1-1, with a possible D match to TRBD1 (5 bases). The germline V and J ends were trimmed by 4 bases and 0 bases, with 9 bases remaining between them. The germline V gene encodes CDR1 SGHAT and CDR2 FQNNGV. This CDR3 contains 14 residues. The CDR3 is CASSSGAVNTEAFF. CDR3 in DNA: TGTGCCAGCAGCTCTGGGGCTGTGAACACTGAAGCTTTCTTT. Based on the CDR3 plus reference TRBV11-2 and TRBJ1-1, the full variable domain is EAGVAQSPRYKIIEKRQSVAFWCNPISGHATLYWYQQILGQGPKLLIQFQNNGVVDDSQLPKDRFSAERLKGVDSTLKIQPAKLEDSAVYLCASSSGAVNTEAFFGQGTRLTVV.

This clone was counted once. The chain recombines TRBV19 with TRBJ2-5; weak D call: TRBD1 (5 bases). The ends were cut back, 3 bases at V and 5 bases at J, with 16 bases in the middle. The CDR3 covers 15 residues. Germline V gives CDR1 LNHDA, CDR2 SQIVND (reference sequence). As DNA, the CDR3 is TGTGCCAGTAGTATCAGGGTAAATATAGGCGAGACCCAGTACTTC. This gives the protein CASSIRVNIGETQYF.

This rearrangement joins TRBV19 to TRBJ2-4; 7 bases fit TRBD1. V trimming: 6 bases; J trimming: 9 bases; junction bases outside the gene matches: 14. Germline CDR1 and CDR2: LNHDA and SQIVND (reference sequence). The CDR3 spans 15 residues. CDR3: CASSRSTGYRSIQYF. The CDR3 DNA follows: TGTGCCAGTAGCCGCTCGACAGGGTACCGTAGCATTCAGTACTTC.

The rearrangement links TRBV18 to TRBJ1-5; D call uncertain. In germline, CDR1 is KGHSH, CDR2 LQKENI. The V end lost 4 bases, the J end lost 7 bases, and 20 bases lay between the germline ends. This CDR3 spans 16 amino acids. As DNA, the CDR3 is TGTGCCAGCTCACTGGATCGCGGGATGGTTGGGCAGCCCCAGCATTTT. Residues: CASSLDRGMVGQPQHF.

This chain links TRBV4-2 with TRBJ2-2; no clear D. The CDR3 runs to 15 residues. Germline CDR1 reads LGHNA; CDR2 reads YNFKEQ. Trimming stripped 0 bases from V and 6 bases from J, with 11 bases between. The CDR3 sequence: CASSQDPPGAGELFF. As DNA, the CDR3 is TGTGCCAGCAGCCAAGATCCACCCGGTGCCGGGGAGCTGTTTTTT.

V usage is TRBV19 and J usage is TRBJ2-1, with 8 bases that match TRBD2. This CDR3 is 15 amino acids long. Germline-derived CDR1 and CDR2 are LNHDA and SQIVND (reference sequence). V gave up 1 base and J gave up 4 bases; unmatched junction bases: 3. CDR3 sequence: CASSIAASGYNEQFF. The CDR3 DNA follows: TGTGCCAGTAGTATAGCGGCTAGCGGGTACAATGAGCAGTTCTTC.

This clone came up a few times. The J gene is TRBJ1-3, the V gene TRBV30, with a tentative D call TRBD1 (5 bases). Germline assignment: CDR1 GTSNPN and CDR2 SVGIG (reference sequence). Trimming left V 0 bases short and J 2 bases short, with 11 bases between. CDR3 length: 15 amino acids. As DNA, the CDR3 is TGTGCCTGGAGTGTCGGGGGGTCGACTGGAAACACCATATATTTT. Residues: CAWSVGGSTGNTIYF.

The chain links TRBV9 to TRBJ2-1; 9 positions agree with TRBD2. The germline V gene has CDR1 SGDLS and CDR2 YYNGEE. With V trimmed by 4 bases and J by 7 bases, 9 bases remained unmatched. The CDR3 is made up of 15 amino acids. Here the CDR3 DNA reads TGTGCCAGCAGCCCCCGGGTAGCGGGGGATAATGAGCAGTTCTTC. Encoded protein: CASSPRVAGDNEQFF.

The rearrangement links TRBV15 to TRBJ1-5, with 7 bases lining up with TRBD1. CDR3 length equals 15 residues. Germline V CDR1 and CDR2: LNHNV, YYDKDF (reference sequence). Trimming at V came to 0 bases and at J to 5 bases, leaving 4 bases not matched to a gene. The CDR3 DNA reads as TGTGCCACCAGCAGAGAAGGGGGCAACTATCAGCCCCAGCATTTT. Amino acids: CATSREGGNYQPQHF.

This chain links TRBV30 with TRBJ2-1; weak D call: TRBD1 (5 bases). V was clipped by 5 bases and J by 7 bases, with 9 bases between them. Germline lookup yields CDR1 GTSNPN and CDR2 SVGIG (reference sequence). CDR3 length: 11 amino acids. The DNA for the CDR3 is TGTGCCTGGGCAGGGTGGAATGAGCAGTTCTTC. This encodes CAWAGWNEQFF.

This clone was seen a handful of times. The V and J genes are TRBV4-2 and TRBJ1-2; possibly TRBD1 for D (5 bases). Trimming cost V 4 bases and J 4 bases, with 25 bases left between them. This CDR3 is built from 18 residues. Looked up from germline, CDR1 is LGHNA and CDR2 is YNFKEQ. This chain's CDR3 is CASSPNRDGGVIGYGYTF. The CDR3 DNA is TGTGCCAGCAGCCCCAACCGGGACGGAGGGGTGATTGGCTATGGCTACACCTTC.

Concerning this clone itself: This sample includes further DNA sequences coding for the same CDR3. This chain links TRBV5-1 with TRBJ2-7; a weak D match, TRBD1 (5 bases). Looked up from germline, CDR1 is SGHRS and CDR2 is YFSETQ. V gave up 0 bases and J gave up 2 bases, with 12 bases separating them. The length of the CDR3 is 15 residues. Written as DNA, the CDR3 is TGCGCCAGCAGCTTGGTTCCAGGGAACCCCTACGAGCAGTACTTC. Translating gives CASSLVPGNPYEQYF.

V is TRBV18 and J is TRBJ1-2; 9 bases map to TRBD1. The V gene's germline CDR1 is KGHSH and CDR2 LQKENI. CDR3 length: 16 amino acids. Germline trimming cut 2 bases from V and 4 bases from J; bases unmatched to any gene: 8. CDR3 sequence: CASSPNRDRVGYGYTF. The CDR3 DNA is TGTGCCAGCTCACCAAACCGGGACAGGGTAGGCTATGGCTACACCTTC.

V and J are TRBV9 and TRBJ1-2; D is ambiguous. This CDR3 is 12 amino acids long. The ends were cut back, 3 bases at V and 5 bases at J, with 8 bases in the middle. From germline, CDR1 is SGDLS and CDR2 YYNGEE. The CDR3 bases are TGTGCCAGCAGCGCGAGGTCGTATGGCTACACCTTC. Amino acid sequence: CASSARSYGYTF.